This TCR beta chain was recovered during a study of OX40 agonist ivuxolimab in advanced cancers. For the wider study: Ivuxolimab was an agonistic, fully human IgG2 monoclonal antibody directed against OX40 (CD134), a costimulatory receptor. Of the approximately 50 dose-escalation patients, hepatocellular carcinoma was present in about 20, melanoma in approximately 15, renal cell carcinoma in 9 and head and neck cancer in 9. The purpose of peripheral TCRbeta sequencing was to test whether ivuxolimab changed TCR sequence diversity and led to clonal T-cell expansion. Intravenous ivuxolimab was administered to patients every 2 weeks at six dose levels: 0.01, 0.1, 0.3, 1.5, 3 and 10 mg/kg. Patients were allowed to have had prior anti-PD-1, anti-PD-L1 or anti-CTLA-4 therapy, and approximately 40% of the dose-escalation patients had been treated with checkpoint inhibitors. The dose-escalation cohort was roughly 80% male with a mean age of approximately 60 years, ranging from about 20 to 80. Partial responses were achieved by three dose-escalation patients, of whom one had hepatocellular carcinoma and two had cutaneous melanoma. The paper reports the monotherapy dose-escalation portion (N ≈ 50 patients) of the phase I ivuxolimab trial.

Results and caveats for the whole study, not just this receptor: Low levels of normalized T-cell clonal expansion were also seen in some patients who did not respond. Which antigens the clonally expanded peripheral T cells were specific for was not determined. At doses from 0.1 to 3.0 mg/kg, clonal expansion was seen in both CD4+ and CD8+ blood T cells between baseline and week 6. After ivuxolimab, CD8+ T cells had more expanded clones than CD4+ T cells on average. Partial responders in the 0.1-3.0 mg/kg groups had among the lowest normalized peripheral clonal expansion, especially among CD8+ T cells.

Worth noting for this clone: Which antigen it targets is not known. No much larger clone is present one base from it, and per-base qualities are unavailable.

A distance of 14 bases separates the germline ends of V and J, which lose 0 bases and 4 bases respectively. Including cysteine and phenylalanine, the CDR3 has 16 amino acids. Just CDR3 DNA is preserved here, 48 bases in frame from base 1. CDR1 is given as LGHNA and CDR2 as YSLEER, both from the germline V gene. For sequencing of the TCRbeta CDR3 region, genomic DNA was extracted from the sorted cells. TCRbeta CDR3 regions were sequenced using the immunoSEQ Assay. TCRdb's version of the immuneACCESS table is confined to in-frame rearrangements and falls short of the full clone set. An unresolved V gene accounts for under half of the shortfall where checked; the remainder is of unknown origin. A total of about 70,000 clones appear in this sample, approximately 90% of them only once. Roughly 2.5% of the sample is held by the ten biggest clonotypes. Patients with a history of autoimmune disease or receiving systemic immunosuppression were excluded from the trial. Peripheral blood for TCR sequencing was collected from all dose cohorts at baseline, on cycle 4 day 1, and on cycle 7 day 1. Samples came from an open-label, multicenter, first-in-human phase I dose-escalation trial of ivuxolimab. Adults with locally advanced or metastatic melanoma, renal cell carcinoma, hepatocellular carcinoma or head and neck squamous cell carcinoma were enrolled in the trial. Before TCR sequencing, CD4+ and CD8+ T cells were separately sorted from peripheral blood.

The sample in question was CD4+ or CD8+ T cells sorted from blood, obtained in a trial of the OX40 agonist ivuxolimab. Recombination connected TRBV4-3 to TRBJ2-3; the D call is tentative, TRBD1 or TRBD2, as each matches 6 bases. The TCR originated in an adult with an advanced solid tumor such as melanoma, head and neck, liver or kidney cancer. The CDR3 in this case is CASSQDIGRGPDTQYF. DNA sequence: TGCGCCAGCAGCCAAGATATCGGTCGGGGGCCAGATACGCAGTATTTT.